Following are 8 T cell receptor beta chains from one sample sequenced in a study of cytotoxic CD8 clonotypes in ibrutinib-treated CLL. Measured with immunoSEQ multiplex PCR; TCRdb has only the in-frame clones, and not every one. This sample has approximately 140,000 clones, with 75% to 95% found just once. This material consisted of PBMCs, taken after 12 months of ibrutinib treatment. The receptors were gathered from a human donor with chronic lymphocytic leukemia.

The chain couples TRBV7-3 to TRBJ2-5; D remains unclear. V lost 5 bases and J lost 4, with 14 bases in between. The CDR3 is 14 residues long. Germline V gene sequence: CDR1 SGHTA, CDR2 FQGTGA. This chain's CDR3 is CASSPMAAGETQYF. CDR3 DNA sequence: TGTGCCAGCAGCCCTATGGCCGCAGGAGAGACCCAGTACTTC.

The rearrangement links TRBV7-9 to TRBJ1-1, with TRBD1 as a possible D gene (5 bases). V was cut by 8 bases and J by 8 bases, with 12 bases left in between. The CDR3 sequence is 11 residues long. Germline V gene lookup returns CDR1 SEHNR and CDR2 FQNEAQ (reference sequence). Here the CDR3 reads CASSAGAEAFF. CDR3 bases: TGTGCCAGCTCCGCCGGGGCGGAAGCTTTCTTT.

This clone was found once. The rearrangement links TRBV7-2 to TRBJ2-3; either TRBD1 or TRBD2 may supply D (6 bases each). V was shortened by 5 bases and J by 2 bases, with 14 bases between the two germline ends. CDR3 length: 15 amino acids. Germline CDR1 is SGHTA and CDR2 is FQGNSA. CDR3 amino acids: CASSPMGGPTDTQYF. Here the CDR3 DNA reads TGTGCCAGCAGCCCCATGGGGGGCCCCACAGATACGCAGTATTTT.

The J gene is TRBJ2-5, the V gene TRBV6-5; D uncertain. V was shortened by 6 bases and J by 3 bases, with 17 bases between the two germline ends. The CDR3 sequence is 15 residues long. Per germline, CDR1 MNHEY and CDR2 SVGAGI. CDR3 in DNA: TGTGCCAGCAGCTCGAGTGGAGCAGCCGAAGAGACCCAGTACTTC. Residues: CASSSSGAAEETQYF.

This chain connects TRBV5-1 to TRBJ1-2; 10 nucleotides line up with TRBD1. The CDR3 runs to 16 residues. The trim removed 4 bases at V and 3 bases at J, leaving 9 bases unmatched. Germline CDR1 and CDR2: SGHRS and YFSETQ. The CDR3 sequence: CASSPGTGVWDYGYTF. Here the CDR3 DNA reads TGCGCCAGCAGCCCAGGGACAGGGGTTTGGGACTATGGCTACACCTTC. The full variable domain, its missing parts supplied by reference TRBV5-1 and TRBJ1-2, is KAGVTQTPRYLIKTRGQQVTLSCSPISGHRSVSWYQQTPGQGLQFLFEYFSETQRNKGNFPGRFSGRQFSNSRSEMNVSTLELGDSALYLCASSPGTGVWDYGYTFGSGTRLTVV.

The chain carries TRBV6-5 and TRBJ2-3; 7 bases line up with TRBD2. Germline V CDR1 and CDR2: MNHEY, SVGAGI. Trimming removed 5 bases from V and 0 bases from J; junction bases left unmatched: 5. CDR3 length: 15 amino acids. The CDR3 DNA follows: TGTGCCAGCAGTGGGGAGGGCCTTAGCACAGATACGCAGTATTTT. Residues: CASSGEGLSTDTQYF.

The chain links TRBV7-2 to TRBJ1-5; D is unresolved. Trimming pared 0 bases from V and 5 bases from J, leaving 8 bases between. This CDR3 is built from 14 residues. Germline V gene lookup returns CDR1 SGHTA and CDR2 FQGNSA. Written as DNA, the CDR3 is TGTGCCAGCAGCTTAGCAAACGGGGATCAGCCCCAGCATTTT. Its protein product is CASSLANGDQPQHF.

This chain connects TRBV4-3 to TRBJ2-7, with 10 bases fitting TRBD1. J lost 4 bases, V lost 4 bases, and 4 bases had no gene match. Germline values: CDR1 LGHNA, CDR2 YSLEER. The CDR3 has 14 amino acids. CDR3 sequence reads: CASSPGQGSYEQYF. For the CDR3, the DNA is TGCGCCAGCAGCCCGGGACAGGGGAGTTACGAGCAGTACTTC.